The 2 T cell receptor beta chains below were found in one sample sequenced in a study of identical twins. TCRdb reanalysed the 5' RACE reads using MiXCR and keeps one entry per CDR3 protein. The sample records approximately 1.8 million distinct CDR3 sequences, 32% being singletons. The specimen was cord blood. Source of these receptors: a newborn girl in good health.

In nucleotides, the CDR3 is TGTGCCAGCAGCTTCACAGGGGGCGAATACGAGCAGTACTTC. This gives the protein CASSFTGGEYEQYF. The chain carries TRBV7-2 and TRBJ2-5, with 9 bases identical to TRBD1. The end of the DNA aligns better with TRBJ2-7, so the J call may be wrong. Looked up from germline, CDR1 is SGHTA and CDR2 is FQGNSA. The CDR3 loop spans 14 amino acids.

The CDR3, as DNA: TGTGCCAGCAGTTTAGCCCAACTAGCGGGAAGGTCTGAGCAGTTCTTC. This codes for CASSLAQLAGRSEQFF. V gene TRBV27 combines with J gene TRBJ2-1; 10 bases map to TRBD2. Germline-derived CDR1 and CDR2 are MNHEY and SMNVEV (reference sequence). The CDR3 runs to 16 residues. V was pared by 2 bases and J by 9 bases, with 10 bases of the junction left unmatched.